These 3 T cell receptor beta chains originate from one sample sequenced in a study of T cell responses to AZD1222 COVID-19 vaccine. Data came from immunoSEQ multiplex PCR; TCRdb stores just in-frame clones and leaves some out. The data contain about 160,000 clones, around 89% of them singletons. The sample here was peripheral blood, taken 28 days after the second AZD1222 dose. The receptors stem from an adult who received the AZD1222 COVID-19 vaccine.

The chain links TRBV7-3 to TRBJ2-1; D is undetermined. This CDR3 has 12 amino acids. Germline loops: CDR1 SGHTA, CDR2 FQGTGA. V gave up 1 base and J gave up 8 bases, with 6 bases separating them. The CDR3 bases are TGTGCCAGCAGCTTAATGGGCGATGAGCAGTTCTTC. This translates into CASSLMGDEQFF.

This clone has only one observation. CDR3: CASSRDKLNYGYTF. In DNA form, the CDR3 reads TGTGCCAGTAGTCGTGACAAGCTTAACTATGGCTACACCTTC. The chain combines TRBV19 with TRBJ1-2; D call uncertain. The CDR3 is 14 residues long. The V end was cut by 5 bases, the J end by 1 base, with 11 bases between. Germline V CDR1 and CDR2: LNHDA, SQIVND (reference sequence).

The V gene is TRBV9, the J gene TRBJ1-2, with D unresolved. Germline V gene lookup returns CDR1 SGDLS and CDR2 YYNGEE. Trimming removed 7 bases from V and 3 bases from J, with 13 bases in between. The CDR3 runs 13 residues. DNA for the CDR3: TGTGCCAGCGACTCTATAGGACACTATGGCTACACCTTC. This translates into CASDSIGHYGYTF.